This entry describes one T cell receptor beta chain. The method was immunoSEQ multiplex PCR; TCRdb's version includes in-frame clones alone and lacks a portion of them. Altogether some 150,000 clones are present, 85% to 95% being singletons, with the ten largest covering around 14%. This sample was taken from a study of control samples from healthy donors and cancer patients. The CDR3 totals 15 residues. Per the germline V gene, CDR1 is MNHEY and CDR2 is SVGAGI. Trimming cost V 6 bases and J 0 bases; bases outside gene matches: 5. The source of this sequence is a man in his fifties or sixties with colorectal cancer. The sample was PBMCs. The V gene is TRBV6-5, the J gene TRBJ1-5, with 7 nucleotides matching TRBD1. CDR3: CASSPGQNSNQPQHF. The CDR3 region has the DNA TGTGCCAGCAGCCCGGGACAGAATAGCAATCAGCCCCAGCATTTT.